This TCR beta chain emerged from a study of molecular identifiers for immune sequencing clone quantification. Study-wide findings and caveats: Clones of above 20 RNA copies carried over 99% of effector molecules; in naive cells they carried under 1%. Highly expanded clones may be undercounted when identical TCR molecules share barcodes.

This clonotype has a count of ten or more. Its specificity is not known. This CDR3 has 15 amino acids. Trimming cost V 6 bases and J 1 base; bases outside gene matches: 8. MiXCR, run by TCRdb on the PCR reads, gives a single entry per CDR3 protein. The repertoire holds tens of thousands of distinct CDR3 sequences, with approximately 23% as singletons. The chain is built from TRBV12-3 or TRBV12-4 and TRBJ1-1; 7 nucleotides agree with TRBD1. The TCR was taken from a human donor in good health. Some libraries in this study had Jurkat cell RNA spiked in. The sequencing sample was made of naive CD8+ T cells from blood, with Jurkat cell RNA spiked in. Regarding subset: FACS-sorted CD8+CD4-CCR7+CD45RA+ naive T cells. Written as DNA, the CDR3 is TGTGCCAGCAGCACAGGGGAATCTTGGAACACTGAAGCTTTCTTT. Its protein is CASSTGESWNTEAFF.